These 5 T cell receptor beta chains were sequenced from one sample in a study of beta chain features in type 1 diabetes. Study-wide results and caveats: Significant though moderate, a shortening of TCRB CDR3s appeared in all four CD4+ subsets of Type 1 diabetes patients.

Antigens for these TCRs are unknown. Expressed TCRB transcripts were sequenced because the entire RNA isolate underwent reverse transcription. The assay was immunoSEQ multiplex PCR, and TCRdb's table has in-frame clones only and misses some. The table lists about 28,000 clones, roughly 61% of them singletons. Sequencing was performed on Tregs from blood. The receptor set was obtained from a woman in her 30s with type 1 diabetes.

This chain links TRBV5-4 with TRBJ2-2; perhaps TRBD1 as D (5 bases). The CDR3 length is 14 residues. Germline V CDR1 and CDR2: SGHNT, YYREEE (reference sequence). V lost 1 base and J 8 bases, leaving 12 bases between the germline ends. The CDR3 region has the DNA TGTGCCAGCAGCTTGAACGCAGGGAAAGGGGAGCTGTTTTTT. Translation gives CASSLNAGKGELFF.

The V call is TRBV7-8, the J call TRBJ2-7, with 9 bases fitting TRBD1. CDR1 is SGHVS and CDR2 is FQNEAQ in the germline V gene. The CDR3 is made up of 15 amino acids. Unmatched junction bases numbered 5, after V lost 3 bases and J lost 2 bases. The CDR3 loop is CASSFPGQGTYEQYF. The CDR3 DNA reads as TGTGCCAGCAGCTTTCCGGGACAGGGCACCTACGAGCAGTACTTC.

This chain connects TRBV19 to TRBJ1-2; TRBD1 agrees at 11 bases. J was trimmed by 6 bases and V by 5 bases; bases with no gene match: 5. Germline values: CDR1 LNHDA, CDR2 SQIVND (reference sequence). The CDR3 length is 14 residues. The CDR3 sequence is CASSSGQGAHGYTF. DNA of the CDR3: TGTGCCAGTAGTTCAGGACAGGGGGCACATGGCTACACCTTC. Complete variable domain (other parts from reference TRBV19 and TRBJ1-2): DGGITQSPKYLFRKEGQNVTLSCEQNLNHDAMYWYRQDPGQGLRLIYYSQIVNDFQKGDIAEGYSVSREKKESFPLTVTSAQKNPTAFYLCASSSGQGAHGYTFGSGTRLTVV.

The rearrangement joins TRBV10-1 to TRBJ2-1, with D perhaps matching TRBD1 (6 bases). The germline CDR1 and CDR2 sequences are WNHNN and SYGVQD (reference sequence). This CDR3 is built from 13 residues. The ends were cut back, 3 bases at V and 4 bases at J, with 7 bases in the middle. CDR3 region: CASSEGQYNEQFF. CDR3 nucleotides: TGCGCCAGCAGTGAAGGACAGTACAATGAGCAGTTCTTC.

This chain links TRBV5-1 with TRBJ2-1; D gene unclear. CDR1 and CDR2 from the germline V gene are SGHRS and YFSETQ. This CDR3 region has 15 residues. Between the trimmed V and J ends, which lost 0 bases and 2 bases, there was a span of 9 bases. The CDR3 coding sequence is TGCGCCAGCAGCTTGGGTGGGCAGACCTACAATGAGCAGTTCTTC. Its protein product is CASSLGGQTYNEQFF.